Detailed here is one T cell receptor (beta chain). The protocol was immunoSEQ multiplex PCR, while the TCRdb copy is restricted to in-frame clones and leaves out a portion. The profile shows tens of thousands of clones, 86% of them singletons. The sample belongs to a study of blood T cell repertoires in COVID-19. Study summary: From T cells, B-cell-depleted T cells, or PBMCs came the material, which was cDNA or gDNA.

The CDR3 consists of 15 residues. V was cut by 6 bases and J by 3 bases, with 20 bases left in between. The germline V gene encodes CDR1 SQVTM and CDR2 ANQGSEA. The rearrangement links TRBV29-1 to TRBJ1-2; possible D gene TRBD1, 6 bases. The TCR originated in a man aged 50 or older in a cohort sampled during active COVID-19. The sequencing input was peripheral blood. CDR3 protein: CSVRPGDETHYGYTF. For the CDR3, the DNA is TGCAGCGTACGCCCAGGGGACGAAACACACTATGGCTACACCTTC.